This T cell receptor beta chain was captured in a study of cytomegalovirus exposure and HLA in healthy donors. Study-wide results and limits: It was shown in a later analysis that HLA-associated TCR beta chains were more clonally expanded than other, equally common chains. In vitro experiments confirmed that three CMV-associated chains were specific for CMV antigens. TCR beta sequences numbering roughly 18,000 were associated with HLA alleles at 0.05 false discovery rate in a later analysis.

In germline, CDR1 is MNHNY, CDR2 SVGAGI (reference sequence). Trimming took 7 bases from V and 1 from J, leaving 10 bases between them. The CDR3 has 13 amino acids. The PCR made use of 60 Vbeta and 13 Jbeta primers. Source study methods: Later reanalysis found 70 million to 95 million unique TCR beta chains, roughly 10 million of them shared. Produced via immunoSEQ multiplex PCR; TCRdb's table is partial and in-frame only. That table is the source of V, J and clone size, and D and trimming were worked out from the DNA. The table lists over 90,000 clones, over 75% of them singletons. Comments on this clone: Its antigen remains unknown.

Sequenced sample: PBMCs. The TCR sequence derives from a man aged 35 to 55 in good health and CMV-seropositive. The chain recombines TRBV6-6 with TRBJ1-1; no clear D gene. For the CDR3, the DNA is TGTGCCAGCAAACCCACAGAGAACACTGAAGCTTTCTTT. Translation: CASKPTENTEAFF.